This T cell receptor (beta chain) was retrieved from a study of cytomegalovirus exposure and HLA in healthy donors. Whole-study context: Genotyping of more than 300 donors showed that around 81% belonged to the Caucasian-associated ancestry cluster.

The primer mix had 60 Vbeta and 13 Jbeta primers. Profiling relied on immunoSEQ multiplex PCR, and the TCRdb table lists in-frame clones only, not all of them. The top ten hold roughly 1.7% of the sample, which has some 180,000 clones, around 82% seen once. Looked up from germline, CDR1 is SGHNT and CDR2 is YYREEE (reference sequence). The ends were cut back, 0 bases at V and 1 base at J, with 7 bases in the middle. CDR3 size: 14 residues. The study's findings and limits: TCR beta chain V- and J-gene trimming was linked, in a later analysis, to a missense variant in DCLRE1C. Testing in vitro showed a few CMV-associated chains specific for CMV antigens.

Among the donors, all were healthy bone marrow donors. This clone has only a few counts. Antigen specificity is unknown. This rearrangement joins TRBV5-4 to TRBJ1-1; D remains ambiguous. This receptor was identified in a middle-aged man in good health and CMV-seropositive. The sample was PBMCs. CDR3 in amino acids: CASSLVGANTEAFF. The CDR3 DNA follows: TGTGCCAGCAGCTTGGTAGGAGCGAACACTGAAGCTTTCTTT.